This T cell receptor (beta chain) was obtained from a study of blood T cell repertoires in COVID-19. Looking at the study overall: Italy, Spain and the United States were the sources of the convalescent and acute COVID-19 samples. Nucleic acid was either cDNA or gDNA, and it came from T cells, B-cell-depleted T cells, or PBMCs.

The authors' processing: Nucleated cell number was recorded as an estimate derived from reference gene primer amplification. This table comes from immunoSEQ multiplex PCR, and its TCRdb copy is limited to in-frame clones, with some not included. V, J and clone size reflect that table, while D and trimming were determined from the DNA. The table records around 50,000 clones, roughly four fifths of them present only once. V was clipped by 4 bases and J by 6 bases, with 19 bases between them. The CDR3 has 16 amino acids. Per germline, CDR1 SGHTA and CDR2 FQGNSA. The chain carries TRBV7-2 and TRBJ2-1, with D tentatively TRBD2 (5 bases). The origin of this receptor is a man between 40 and 49 years old with acute or convalescent COVID-19. The sequenced material came from peripheral blood. This CDR3 reads CASSSWTVKLGNEQFF. DNA for the CDR3: TGTGCCAGCAGCTCATGGACTGTAAAGCTGGGCAATGAGCAGTTCTTC.